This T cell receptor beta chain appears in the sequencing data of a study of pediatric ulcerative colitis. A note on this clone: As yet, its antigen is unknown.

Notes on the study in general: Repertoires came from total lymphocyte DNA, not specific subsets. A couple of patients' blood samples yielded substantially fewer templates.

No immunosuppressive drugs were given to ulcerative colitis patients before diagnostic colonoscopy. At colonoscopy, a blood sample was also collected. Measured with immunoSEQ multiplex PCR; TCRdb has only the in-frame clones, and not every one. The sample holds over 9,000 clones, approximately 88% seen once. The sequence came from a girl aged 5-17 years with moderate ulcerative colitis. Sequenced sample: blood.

The CDR3 loop reads CASSLVRTGPYEQYF. CDR3 nucleotide sequence: TGTGCCAGCAGCTTAGTGAGGACAGGCCCCTACGAGCAGTACTTC. The V call is TRBV11-1, the J call TRBJ2-7, with 7 bases matching TRBD1. The CDR3 has 15 residues. Germline V CDR1 and CDR2: SGHAT, FQDESV (reference sequence). V was pared by 1 base and J by 2 bases, with 5 bases of the junction left unmatched.